This T cell receptor (beta chain) was documented in a study of blood T cell repertoires in COVID-19. Trimming at V came to 1 base and at J to 5 bases, leaving 5 bases not matched to a gene. CDR1 is LNHNV and CDR2 is YYDKDF in the germline V gene (reference sequence). This CDR3 spans 16 amino acids. Per the authors' pipeline: Reference gene primer amplification yielded estimated nucleated cell counts. The protocol was immunoSEQ multiplex PCR, while the TCRdb copy is restricted to in-frame clones and leaves out a portion. That table furnishes V, J and clone size, whereas the DNA furnished D and trimming. The data contain approximately 63,000 clones, around 92% of them singletons.

Sequencing input: peripheral blood. V and J are TRBV15 and TRBJ2-5; 12 bases are a match to TRBD2. The source is a human donor in a cohort sampled during active COVID-19. CDR3 loop: CATSRGTSGTQETQYF. DNA of the CDR3: TGTGCCACCAGCAGAGGGACTAGCGGGACTCAGGAGACCCAGTACTTC.